This T cell receptor (beta chain) was identified during a study of a mutant IDH1 vaccine in newly diagnosed glioma. Study-level background: Treated patients had a mean age of approximately 40 years and a roughly 62% male, around 40% female split. Radiotherapy, temozolomide, or both had been given previously, and both were given to most. Study conclusions and caveats: Patients showed vaccine-induced immune responses at a rate of approximately 92%. Pseudoprogression seemed unrelated to changes in top peripheral T cell clonotypes.

In the case of this clone: No antigen is known for it.

Documented time point: baseline, week 1 (first vaccination visit). Treatment reported: pre-vaccination baseline after standard-of-care therapy. The protocol was immunoSEQ multiplex PCR, while the TCRdb copy is restricted to in-frame clones and leaves out a portion. The data hold tens of thousands of clones, with approximately 82% observed a single time. The CDR3 totals 14 residues. V was trimmed by 1 base and J by 7 bases, leaving 11 bases between them. Germline CDR1 SGHNT, CDR2 YYREEE (reference sequence). Source: peripheral blood mononuclear cells (PBMCs), taken from a glioma patient treated with radiotherapy, temozolomide or both. This TCR came from a woman aged 18-35 years with glioma. Some clones in this sample may be carry-over from other donors' samples. This chain uses TRBV5-4 with TRBJ2-2; TRBD1 is a possible D gene (6 bases). The DNA for the CDR3 is TGTGCCAGCAGCTTGTCAGGACAGCACGGGGAGCTGTTTTTT. Its translation: CASSLSGQHGELFF.